Each of the 16 T cell receptor beta chains below was sequenced from the same sample in a study of T cells in Graves' hyperthyroidism and ophthalmopathy. Amplified regions were TCR beta CDR3 sequences from RNA transcripts. During a first-round RT-PCR of the TCR CDR3, the HTBI primer set was used. TCRdb re-called the multiplex PCR reads through MiXCR, storing one row per CDR3 protein. The sample includes some 360,000 distinct CDR3 sequences, 15% to 20% of them seen just once. Sequencing was done on a sample of blood. The receptors derive from a woman between 40 and 50 years old with Graves' ophthalmopathy.

This clonotype was detected ten times or more. The chain links TRBV6-5 to TRBJ1-2; TRBD1 agrees at 7 bases. The CDR3 is 16 residues long. CDR1 and CDR2 from the germline V gene are MNHEY and SVGAGI. With V trimmed by 2 bases and J by 5 bases, 11 bases remained unmatched. The CDR3 sequence is CASSYGVRTGAYGYTF. DNA for the CDR3: TGTGCCAGCAGTTACGGCGTGAGGACAGGAGCGTATGGCTACACCTTC.

This clonotype occurred many times. This chain links TRBV27 with TRBJ2-7; 9 positions match TRBD2. This CDR3 has 16 amino acids. Germline lookup yields CDR1 MNHEY and CDR2 SMNVEV (reference sequence). Germline trimming cut 3 bases from V and 4 bases from J; bases unmatched to any gene: 10. The CDR3: CASSLEGGRARYEQYF. The CDR3 DNA sequence: TGTGCCAGCAGTTTGGAGGGCGGGAGGGCCAGGTACGAGCAGTACTTC.

Many counts were recorded for this clonotype. This chain uses TRBV28 with TRBJ2-1; 9 bases align to TRBD2. V trimming: 5 bases; J trimming: 1 base; junction bases outside the gene matches: 6. The CDR3 runs to 16 residues. Germline V gives CDR1 MDHEN, CDR2 SYDVKM. In DNA form, the CDR3 reads TGTGCCAGCAGTCTTAGCGGGAGTGTTTCCTACAATGAGCAGTTCTTC. Its protein product is CASSLSGSVSYNEQFF.

The sample holds many counts of this clonotype. The chain couples TRBV28 to TRBJ2-5; D might be TRBD2 (6 bases). CDR3 length: 15 residues. Germline CDR1 and CDR2: MDHEN and SYDVKM. The ends were cut back, 5 bases at V and 7 bases at J, with 20 bases in the middle. The CDR3 protein is CASSPGGGPGGTQYF. DNA of the CDR3: TGTGCCAGCAGTCCCGGGGGAGGCCCCGGTGGGACCCAGTACTTC.

This clonotype was seen many times. The gene calls are TRBV6-1 and TRBJ1-2; the match to TRBD1 covers 7 bases. The V gene's germline CDR1 is MNHNS and CDR2 SASEGT. The CDR3 is made up of 15 amino acids. V gave up 7 bases and J gave up 4 bases; unmatched junction bases: 12. The CDR3 nucleotides are TGTGCCAGCATGGCCGGACAGGACTCCGTCTATGGCTACACCTTC. It translates to CASMAGQDSVYGYTF.

This clonotype was detected ten times or more. DNA for the CDR3: TGTGCCAGCAGCTACCGGGGAACAGGGGATAGAGAGCAGTACTTC. It specifies CASSYRGTGDREQYF. The chain links TRBV6-2 or TRBV6-3 to TRBJ2-7; TRBD1 matches 7 bases. Losses at the gene ends were 6 bases for V and 7 bases for J; bases not matched to a gene: 15. This CDR3 is built from 15 residues. Per the germline V gene, CDR1 is MNHEY and CDR2 is SVGEGT.

The rearrangement joins TRBV28 to TRBJ1-1; possibly TRBD1 for D (5 bases). V was clipped by 7 bases and J by 0 bases, with 15 bases between them. CDR3 length: 15 residues. The germline CDR1 and CDR2 sequences are MDHEN and SYDVKM. Here the CDR3 DNA reads TGTGCCAGCAAAGGAATTGGACAATTGAACACTGAAGCTTTCTTT. Encoded protein: CASKGIGQLNTEAFF.

This clonotype appeared many times. The CDR3 DNA is TGTGCCACCTCGGACAGGTTGATGGATCGAAACACCATATATTTT. Its translation: CATSDRLMDRNTIYF. The rearrangement uses TRBV6-5 and TRBJ1-3; 7 bases align to TRBD1. With 10 bases clipped from V and 5 bases from J, the junction kept 14 bases outside the gene matches. The CDR3 covers 15 residues. From germline, CDR1 is MNHEY and CDR2 SVGAGI.

In regard to this clonotype: A much larger clone differs from this one at a single base, so this may be a read error. The chain employs TRBV19 and TRBJ2-7; TRBD2 matches at 8 bases. This CDR3 region has 15 residues. The germline gives CDR1 LNHDA, CDR2 SQIVND (reference sequence). The CDR3 spells CVSSIASGSSYEQYF. In DNA, the CDR3 is TGTGTCAGTAGTATAGCGAGCGGGAGTAGCTACGAGCAGTACTTC.

This clonotype has just a few counts. V gene TRBV4-1 combines with J gene TRBJ2-7; tentatively, D is TRBD2 (7 bases). Germline V lookup: CDR1 MGHRA, CDR2 YSYEKL. V was cut by 4 bases and J by 9 bases, with 10 bases left in between. This CDR3 is 11 amino acids long. The CDR3 loop is CASSPGGPQYF. DNA of the CDR3: TGCGCCAGCAGCCCCGGGGGGCCGCAGTACTTC.

This clonotype was counted at least ten times. The J gene is TRBJ1-5, the V gene TRBV12-3 or TRBV12-4; the D gene is possibly TRBD1 (5 bases). V was trimmed by 3 bases and J by 10 bases, leaving 10 bases between them. The CDR3 has 12 residues. CDR3 nucleotide sequence: TGTGCCAGCAGTTTGGGGCAGGGTCCCCAGCATTTT. Translation gives CASSLGQGPQHF.

This clonotype was detected ten times or more. The J gene is TRBJ1-1, the V gene TRBV27; 7 bases are a match to TRBD1. Trimming cost V 5 bases and J 3 bases; bases outside gene matches: 9. There are 15 residues in the CDR3. Germline values: CDR1 MNHEY, CDR2 SMNVEV (reference sequence). CDR3 coding DNA: TGTGCCAGCAGTCCGCTGAGGGACAGCCACACTGAAGCTTTCTTT. This translates into CASSPLRDSHTEAFF.

In DNA form, the CDR3 reads TGTGCCAGCAGCCCCAGCCCCGGGACTAGCGGGAGGGTGTACCAAGAGACCCAGTACTTC. It is translated as CASSPSPGTSGRVYQETQYF. V usage is TRBV6-2 or TRBV6-3 and J usage is TRBJ2-5, with 16 bases aligning to TRBD2. Trimming cost V 6 bases and J 0 bases; bases outside gene matches: 13. The germline V gene has CDR1 MNHEY and CDR2 SVGEGT. The CDR3 is 20 amino acids.

This clonotype was recorded at least ten times. The chain is built from TRBV29-1 and TRBJ2-5; possibly TRBD1 for D (6 bases). Trimming pared 2 bases from V and 5 bases from J, leaving 6 bases between. The CDR3 is 11 residues long. Germline CDR1 SQVTM, CDR2 ANQGSEA. In DNA, the CDR3 is TGCAGCGTTGAAAGGGGGGAGACCCAGTACTTC. This gives the protein CSVERGETQYF.

V usage is TRBV29-1 and J usage is TRBJ1-1; D might be TRBD1 (5 bases). Between the trimmed V and J ends, which lost 5 bases and 4 bases, there was a span of 17 bases. CDR1 is SQVTM, CDR2 ANQGSEA, per germline. This CDR3 is built from 14 residues. The CDR3 sequence: CSVTRGSLGTEAFF. The CDR3 coding sequence is TGCAGCGTTACTAGGGGATCTCTTGGCACTGAAGCTTTCTTT.

This clonotype was seen repeatedly, ten times or more. The CDR3 spells CASSLRGDTQYF. The CDR3 DNA sequence: TGTGCCAGCAGCTTGCGTGGAGATACGCAGTATTTT. The V and J genes are TRBV5-8 and TRBJ2-3; no clear D gene. Trimming shortened V by 1 base and J by 5 bases, and 5 bases separated the two germline ends. The germline V gene encodes CDR1 SGHTS and CDR2 YDEGEE. The CDR3 consists of 12 residues.